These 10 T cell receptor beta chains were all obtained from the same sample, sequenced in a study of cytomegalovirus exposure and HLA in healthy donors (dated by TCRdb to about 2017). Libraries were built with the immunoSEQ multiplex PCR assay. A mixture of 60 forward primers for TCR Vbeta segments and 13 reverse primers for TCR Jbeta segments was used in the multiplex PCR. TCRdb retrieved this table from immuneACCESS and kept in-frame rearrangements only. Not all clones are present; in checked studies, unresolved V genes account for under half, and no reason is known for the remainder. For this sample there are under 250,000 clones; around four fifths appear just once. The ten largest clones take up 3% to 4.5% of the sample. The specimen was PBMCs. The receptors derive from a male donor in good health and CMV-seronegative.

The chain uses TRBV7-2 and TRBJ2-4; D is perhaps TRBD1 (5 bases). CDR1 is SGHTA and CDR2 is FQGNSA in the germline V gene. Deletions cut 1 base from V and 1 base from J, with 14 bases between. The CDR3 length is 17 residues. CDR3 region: CASSLGAGLGAKNIQYF. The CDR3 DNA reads TGTGCCAGCAGCTTAGGCGCAGGGCTGGGGGCCAAAAACATTCAGTACTTC.

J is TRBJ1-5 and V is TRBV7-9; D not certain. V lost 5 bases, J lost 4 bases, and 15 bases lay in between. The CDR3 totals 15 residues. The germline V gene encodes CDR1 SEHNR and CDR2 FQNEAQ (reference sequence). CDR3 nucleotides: TGTGCCAGCAGCCCCCTCTCAGGTCAGAATCAGCCCCAGCATTTT. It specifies CASSPLSGQNQPQHF.

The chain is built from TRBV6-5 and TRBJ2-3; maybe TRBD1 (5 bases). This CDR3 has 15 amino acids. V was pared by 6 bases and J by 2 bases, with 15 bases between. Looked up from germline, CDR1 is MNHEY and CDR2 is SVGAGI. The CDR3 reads CASRTRWGFTDTQYF. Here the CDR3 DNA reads TGTGCCAGCAGGACTCGGTGGGGCTTCACAGATACGCAGTATTTT.

The CDR3 reads CATSSGTGFYEQYF. The CDR3 DNA follows: TGTGCCACCTCATCCGGGACAGGGTTCTACGAGCAGTACTTC. The chain is built from TRBV19 and TRBJ2-7; 9 bases map to TRBD1. The CDR3 is 14 amino acids. CDR1 is LNHDA, CDR2 SQIVND, per germline (reference sequence). Losses at the gene ends were 10 bases for V and 3 bases for J; bases not matched to a gene: 10.

The CDR3, as DNA: TGTGCCAGCAGCGTAGTCTCTAGCGGGATGAACAATGAGCAGTTCTTC. This codes for CASSVVSSGMNNEQFF. V gene TRBV9 combines with J gene TRBJ2-1; 9 bases map to TRBD2. V lost 0 bases and J lost 5; bases outside the gene matches: 6. Germline values: CDR1 SGDLS, CDR2 YYNGEE. The CDR3 runs 16 residues.

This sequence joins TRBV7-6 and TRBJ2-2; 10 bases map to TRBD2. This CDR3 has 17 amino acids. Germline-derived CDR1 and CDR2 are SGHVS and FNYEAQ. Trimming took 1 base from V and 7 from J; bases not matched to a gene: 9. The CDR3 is CASSLVLAGDSGGELFF. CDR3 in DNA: TGTGCCAGCAGCTTAGTCCTAGCGGGAGATTCCGGCGGGGAGCTGTTTTTT.

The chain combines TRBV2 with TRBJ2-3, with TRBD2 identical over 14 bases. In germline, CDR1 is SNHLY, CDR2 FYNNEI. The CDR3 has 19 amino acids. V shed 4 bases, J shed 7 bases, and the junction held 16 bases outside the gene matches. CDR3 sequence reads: CASSANRLLGTSGSYTQYF. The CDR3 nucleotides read TGTGCCAGCAGTGCTAACAGGCTTCTAGGGACTAGCGGGAGCTATACGCAGTATTTT.

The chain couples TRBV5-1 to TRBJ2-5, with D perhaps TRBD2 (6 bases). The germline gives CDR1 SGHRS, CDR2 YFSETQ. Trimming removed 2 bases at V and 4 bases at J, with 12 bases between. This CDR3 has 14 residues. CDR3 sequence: CASSFGPRGETQYF. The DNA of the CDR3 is TGCGCCAGCAGCTTCGGACCGCGGGGAGAGACCCAGTACTTC.

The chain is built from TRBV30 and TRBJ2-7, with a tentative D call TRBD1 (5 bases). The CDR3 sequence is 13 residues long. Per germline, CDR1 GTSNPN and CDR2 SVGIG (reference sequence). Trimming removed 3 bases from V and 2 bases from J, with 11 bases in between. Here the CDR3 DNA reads TGTGCCTGGAGCATTAGGGGCCCCTACGAGCAGTACTTC. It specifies CAWSIRGPYEQYF.

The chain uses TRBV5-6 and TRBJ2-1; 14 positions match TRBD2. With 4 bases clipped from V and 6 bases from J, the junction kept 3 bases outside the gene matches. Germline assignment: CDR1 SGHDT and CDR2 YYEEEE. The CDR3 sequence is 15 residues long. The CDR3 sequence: CASSGTSGSANEQFF. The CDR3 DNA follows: TGTGCCAGCAGCGGGACTAGCGGGAGCGCCAATGAGCAGTTCTTC.